The source of this T cell receptor (beta chain) is a study of T cell responses to AZD1222 COVID-19 vaccine. Germline loops: CDR1 SQVTM, CDR2 ANQGSEA. The CDR3 consists of 12 residues. With V trimmed by 7 bases and J by 12 bases, 12 bases remained unmatched. A word on this clone: The antigen is undetermined.

Profiling relied on immunoSEQ multiplex PCR, and the TCRdb table lists in-frame clones only, not all of them. The top ten clones hold 25% to 30% of a sample with 40,000 to 65,000 clones, approximately 84% of them seen once. Study-wide results and limits: Unmutated variant regions reportedly attract nearly half of all spike-specific TCRs. Without day 14 samples, only post-peak T cell repertoires were studied. Clonal diversity may have been underestimated, and the donors were mostly white British, with more females than males. CD4 TCRs linked to vaccination spanned spike, dominating at 160-218 and 743-854.

Specimen: peripheral blood, collected on day 0 of AZD1222 vaccination. This TCR was recovered from an adult in good health. The rearrangement links TRBV29-1 to TRBJ2-1; 7 nucleotides line up with TRBD2. DNA for the CDR3: TGCAGCGCCCAATCTAGCGGCCTCCTGCAGTTCTTC. Translation gives CSAQSSGLLQFF.